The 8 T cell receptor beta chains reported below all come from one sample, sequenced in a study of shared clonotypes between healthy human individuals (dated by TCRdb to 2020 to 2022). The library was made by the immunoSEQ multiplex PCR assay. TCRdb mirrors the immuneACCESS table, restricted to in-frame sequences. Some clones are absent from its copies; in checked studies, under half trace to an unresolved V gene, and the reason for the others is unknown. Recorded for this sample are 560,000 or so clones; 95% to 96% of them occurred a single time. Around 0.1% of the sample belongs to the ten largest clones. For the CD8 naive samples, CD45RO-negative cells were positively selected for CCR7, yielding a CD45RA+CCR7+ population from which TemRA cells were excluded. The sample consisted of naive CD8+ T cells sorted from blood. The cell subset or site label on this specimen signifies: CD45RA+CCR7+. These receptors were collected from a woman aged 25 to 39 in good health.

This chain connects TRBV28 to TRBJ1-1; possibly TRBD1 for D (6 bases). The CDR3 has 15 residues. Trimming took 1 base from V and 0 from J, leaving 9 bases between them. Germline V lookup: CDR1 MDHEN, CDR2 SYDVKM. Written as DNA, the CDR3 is TGTGCCAGCAGTTTATCCAGGGACATGAACACTGAAGCTTTCTTT. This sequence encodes CASSLSRDMNTEAFF.

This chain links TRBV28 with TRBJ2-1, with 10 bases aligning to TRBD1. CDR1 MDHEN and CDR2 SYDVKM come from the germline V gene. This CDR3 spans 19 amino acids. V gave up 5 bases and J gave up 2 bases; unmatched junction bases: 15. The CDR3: CASSIRTGGGDATYNEQFF. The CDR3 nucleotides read TGTGCCAGCAGTATACGGACAGGGGGTGGGGACGCAACCTACAATGAGCAGTTCTTC.

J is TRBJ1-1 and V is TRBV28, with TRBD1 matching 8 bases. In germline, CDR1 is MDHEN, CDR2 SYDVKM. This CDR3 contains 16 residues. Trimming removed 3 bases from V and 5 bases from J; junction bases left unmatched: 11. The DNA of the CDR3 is TGTGCCAGCAGTTTGGGATACCGGACAGGGAAAACTGAAGCTTTCTTT. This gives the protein CASSLGYRTGKTEAFF.

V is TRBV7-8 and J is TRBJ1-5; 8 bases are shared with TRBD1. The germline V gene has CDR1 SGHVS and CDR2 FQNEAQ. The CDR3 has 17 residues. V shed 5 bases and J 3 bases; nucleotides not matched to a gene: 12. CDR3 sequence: CASSPHPGQADNQPQHF. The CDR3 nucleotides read TGTGCCAGCAGCCCCCACCCGGGACAGGCGGACAATCAGCCCCAGCATTTT.

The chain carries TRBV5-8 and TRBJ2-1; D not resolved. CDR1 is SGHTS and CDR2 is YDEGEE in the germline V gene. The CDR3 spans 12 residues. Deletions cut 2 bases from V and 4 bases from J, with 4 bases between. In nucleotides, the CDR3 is TGTGCCAGCAGCTTAGTGTACAATGAGCAGTTCTTC. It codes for CASSLVYNEQFF.

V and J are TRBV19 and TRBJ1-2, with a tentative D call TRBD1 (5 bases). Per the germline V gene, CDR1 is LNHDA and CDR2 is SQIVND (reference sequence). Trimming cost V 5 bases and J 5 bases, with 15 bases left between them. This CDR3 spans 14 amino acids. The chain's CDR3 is CASSRIGGEYGYTF. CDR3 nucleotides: TGTGCCAGTAGTCGCATCGGAGGGGAATATGGCTACACCTTC.

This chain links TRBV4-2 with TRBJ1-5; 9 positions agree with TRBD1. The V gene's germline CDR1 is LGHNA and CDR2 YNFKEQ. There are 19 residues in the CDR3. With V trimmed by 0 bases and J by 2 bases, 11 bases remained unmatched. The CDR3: CASSQETGGNGVGNQPQHF. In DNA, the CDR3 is TGTGCCAGCAGCCAAGAGACAGGGGGAAACGGGGTTGGCAATCAGCCCCAGCATTTT.

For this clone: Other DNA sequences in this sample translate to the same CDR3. For the CDR3, the DNA is TGTGCCAGCTCCCCTAGCGGGAGTTCCTACGAGCAGTACTTC. Translating gives CASSPSGSSYEQYF. V gene TRBV19 combines with J gene TRBJ2-7, with TRBD2 matching 10 bases. The CDR3 spans 14 residues. Trimming took 9 bases from V and 1 from J; bases not matched to a gene: 6. Germline V gene lookup returns CDR1 LNHDA and CDR2 SQIVND (reference sequence).